Below are 29 T cell receptor beta chains sequenced from a single sample in a study of T-cell reconstitution after alpha-beta-depleted transplantation in children (dated by TCRdb to about 2016). Library construction relied on PCR. TCRdb records Illumina HiSeq 2500 as the sequencer. TCR library preparation used molecular barcoding, with unique molecular identifiers applied to normalize quantification of the TCRbeta repertoire. The raw public data were reprocessed by TCRdb itself: fastp quality trimming at Q25, MiXCR clonotype calling, in-frame beta chains only. Rows with one shared CDR3 protein collapse into an entry with the most common genes and DNA. In this sample the table shows about 240,000 distinct CDR3 sequences, around 13% of which occur a single time. Together, the top ten hold approximately 2.9% of the sample. Material: PBMCs from the stem cell graft donor, obtained from the stem cell graft. All receptors come from a human donor who donated a stem cell graft to a child with acute lymphoblastic leukemia.

This clonotype was seen repeatedly, ten times or more. The chain has TRBV29-1 and TRBJ1-1; 10 nucleotides match TRBD1. This CDR3 contains 14 residues. J lost 3 bases, V lost 6 bases, and 7 bases had no gene match. Germline values: CDR1 SQVTM, CDR2 ANQGSEA. The CDR3 loop is CSVGQGVVYTEAFF. For the CDR3, the DNA is TGCAGCGTCGGACAGGGGGTGGTGTACACTGAAGCTTTCTTT.

CDR3 region: CASSSYGPGEEFF. As DNA, the CDR3 is TGTGCCAGCAGTTCATACGGACCCGGCGAGGAGTTCTTC. The J gene is TRBJ2-1, the V gene TRBV12-3 or TRBV12-4; D gene unclear. The V end was cut by 4 bases, the J end by 14 bases, with 18 bases between. The CDR3 covers 13 residues.

This clonotype has more than one count but fewer than ten. The chain recombines TRBV6-5 with TRBJ2-4; D call uncertain. CDR1 is MNHEY and CDR2 is SVGAGI in the germline V gene. CDR3 size: 17 residues. V was clipped by 4 bases and J by 0 bases, with 16 bases between them. CDR3 residues: CASSFLLGRRAKNIQYF. CDR3 coding DNA: TGTGCCAGCAGTTTCCTTCTGGGCAGACGAGCCAAAAACATTCAGTACTTC.

This clonotype appeared many times. The V call is TRBV7-6, the J call TRBJ1-1; 7 bases fit TRBD1. There are 14 residues in the CDR3. V lost 4 bases and J lost 3; bases outside the gene matches: 5. Per the germline V gene, CDR1 is SGHVS and CDR2 is FNYEAQ. The CDR3: CASSYTGEYTEAFF. CDR3 in DNA: TGTGCCAGCAGCTACACAGGGGAATACACTGAAGCTTTCTTT.

This clonotype was seen ten or more times. The genes are TRBV5-8 and TRBJ2-7; 11 nucleotides agree with TRBD1. Germline V CDR1 and CDR2: SGHTS, YDEGEE. Trimming cost V 4 bases and J 8 bases; bases outside gene matches: 5. CDR3 size: 13 residues. The CDR3 region is CASSPDRGLKQYF. The CDR3 DNA is TGTGCCAGCAGCCCGGACAGGGGGCTGAAGCAGTACTTC.

This clonotype was counted ten times or more. V usage is TRBV28 and J usage is TRBJ1-2; the D gene is possibly TRBD1 (6 bases). Trimming removed 6 bases from V and 2 bases from J, with 16 bases in between. This CDR3 has 15 residues. CDR1 and CDR2 from the germline V gene are MDHEN and SYDVKM. The CDR3 reads CASRGGGGDNYGYTF. The CDR3 DNA is TGTGCCAGCAGGGGAGGGGGAGGTGACAACTATGGCTACACCTTC.

In its sample, this clonotype was seen a few times. The rearrangement uses TRBV19 and TRBJ1-1; D remains ambiguous. This CDR3 region has 15 residues. Germline CDR1 LNHDA, CDR2 SQIVND (reference sequence). V was shortened by 7 bases and J by 1 base, with 16 bases between the two germline ends. In DNA form, the CDR3 reads TGTGCCAGTACTAATCTATCCCCCGGGAACACTGAAGCTTTCTTT. This translates into CASTNLSPGNTEAFF.

This clonotype was observed at least ten times. This sequence joins TRBV20-1 and TRBJ2-3; D unclear. V lost 2 bases to trimming and J lost 4 bases, with 10 bases between them. This CDR3 comprises 13 residues. Germline V gives CDR1 DFQATT, CDR2 SNEGSKA (reference sequence). CDR3 in DNA: TGCAGTGCTAGATCAAGGACGGCAGATACGCAGTATTTT. Translating it yields CSARSRTADTQYF.

This clonotype was counted only a few times. V is TRBV7-8 and J is TRBJ2-7; D ambiguous. From germline, CDR1 is SGHVS and CDR2 FQNEAQ. The length of the CDR3 is 15 residues. V lost 0 bases to trimming and J lost 0 bases, with 9 bases between them. CDR3 coding DNA: TGTGCCAGCAGCTTAGCGGTTAGATTCTCCTACGAGCAGTACTTC. Translating gives CASSLAVRFSYEQYF.

V and J are TRBV19 and TRBJ2-3; perhaps D is TRBD1 or TRBD2 (5 bases each). Deletions cut 8 bases from V and 2 bases from J, with 17 bases between. The CDR3 spans 15 residues. From germline, CDR1 is LNHDA and CDR2 SQIVND (reference sequence). The CDR3 here is CASRPAGAYTDTQYF. For the CDR3, the DNA is TGTGCCAGTCGCCCCGCCGGGGCTTACACAGATACGCAGTATTTT.

This clonotype showed up many times. V usage is TRBV7-2 and J usage is TRBJ1-3; D gene ambiguous. Trimming left V 11 bases short and J 0 bases short, with 14 bases between. The CDR3 spans 14 residues. Germline values: CDR1 SGHTA, CDR2 FQGNSA. CDR3 region: CASAVLHSGNTIYF. DNA for the CDR3: TGTGCCTCGGCCGTCCTCCACTCTGGAAACACCATATATTTT. Supplemented by reference TRBV7-2 and TRBJ1-3, the full variable domain reads GAGVSQSPSNKVTEKGKDVELRCDPISGHTALYWYRQSLGQGLEFLIYFQGNSAPDKSGLPSDRFSAERTGGSVSTLTIQRTQQEDSAVYLCASAVLHSGNTIYFGEGSWLTVV.

This clonotype showed up many times. J is TRBJ2-3 and V is TRBV28; D assignment may be TRBD1 or TRBD2 (5 bases each). CDR3 size: 17 residues. The V end lost 5 bases, the J end lost 3 bases, and 21 bases lay between the germline ends. Germline V gives CDR1 MDHEN, CDR2 SYDVKM. CDR3 DNA: TGTGCCAGCAGTCCCCACGGGTGGGGGAAGGGGACAGATACGCAGTATTTT. Its protein is CASSPHGWGKGTDTQYF.

This clonotype was detected many times. This chain links TRBV18 with TRBJ1-1, with D hard to call. The V and J ends lost 4 bases and 2 bases respectively, with 14 bases between them. The germline gives CDR1 KGHSH, CDR2 LQKENI. This CDR3 has 15 amino acids. CDR3: CASSLSTVSNTEAFF. For the CDR3, the DNA is TGTGCCAGCTCACTTTCGACGGTGAGCAACACTGAAGCTTTCTTT.

The chain links TRBV5-1 to TRBJ2-5, with 7 bases lining up with TRBD2. Germline values: CDR1 SGHRS, CDR2 YFSETQ. Trimming at V came to 4 bases and at J to 1 base, leaving 10 bases not matched to a gene. The CDR3 spans 16 residues. CDR3 DNA sequence: TGCGCCAGCAGCCGCCTTGAGCGGGGAACCCAAGAGACCCAGTACTTC. Its protein product is CASSRLERGTQETQYF.

This clonotype was detected ten times or more. The chain has TRBV29-1 and TRBJ2-3; 7 bases fit TRBD1. CDR1 SQVTM and CDR2 ANQGSEA come from the germline V gene. Trimming at V came to 3 bases and at J to 3 bases, leaving 9 bases not matched to a gene. The CDR3 is made up of 15 amino acids. CDR3 amino acids: CSVDLTGSRTDTQYF. As DNA, the CDR3 is TGCAGCGTTGATTTGACAGGGAGTCGAACAGATACGCAGTATTTT.

In its sample, this clonotype was seen many times. V gene TRBV7-2 combines with J gene TRBJ1-2; D unclear. The CDR3 contains 15 residues. Trimming left V 0 bases short and J 4 bases short, with 12 bases between. Germline CDR1 reads SGHTA; CDR2 reads FQGNSA. The CDR3, as DNA: TGTGCCAGCAGCTTAGCGAAAATGCAAGTCTATGGCTACACCTTC. Residues: CASSLAKMQVYGYTF.

At least ten counts were recorded for this clonotype. The chain has TRBV15 and TRBJ1-1; D is undetermined. Germline loops: CDR1 LNHNV, CDR2 YYDKDF (reference sequence). V lost 0 bases and J 4 bases, leaving 6 bases between the germline ends. The CDR3 contains 13 residues. Here the CDR3 DNA reads TGTGCCACCAGCAGAGATTACAGCACTGAAGCTTTCTTT. It translates to CATSRDYSTEAFF.

Comment on this clonotype: Being one base from a much bigger clone, this may be a read error. The V gene is TRBV4-2, the J gene TRBJ2-3; no definite D call. Germline V gene data show CDR1 as LGHNA and CDR2 as YNFKEQ. There are 14 residues in the CDR3. In nucleotides, the CDR3 is TGTGCCAGCACCCAAGAGGAGACCACAGATACGCAGTATTTT. Protein: CASTQEETTDTQYF.

This clonotype was picked up many times. The V call is TRBV25-1, the J call TRBJ2-5, with D perhaps being TRBD1 or TRBD2 (6 bases each). The CDR3 totals 13 residues. Germline loops: CDR1 MGHDK, CDR2 SYGVNS. V shed 4 bases and J shed 5 bases, with 11 bases lying between them. This CDR3 is CASSAGAMETQYF. The CDR3 bases are TGTGCCAGCAGTGCGGGGGCGATGGAGACCCAGTACTTC.

This clonotype was detected many times. This rearrangement joins TRBV6-5 to TRBJ1-3; D uncertain. CDR1 and CDR2 from the germline V gene are MNHEY and SVGAGI. The CDR3 is 13 amino acids. V was clipped by 3 bases and J by 1 base, with 4 bases between them. The CDR3 spells CASSYRSGNTIYF. The CDR3 DNA reads TGTGCCAGCAGTTATAGGTCTGGAAACACCATATATTTT.

This clonotype showed up many times. This chain links TRBV12-3 or TRBV12-4 with TRBJ2-2; 8 nucleotides align to TRBD1. J lost 5 bases, V lost 3 bases, and 8 bases had no gene match. The CDR3 has 16 amino acids. The CDR3 loop is CASSFLGTGGTGELFF. CDR3 bases: TGTGCCAGCAGTTTCCTGGGGACAGGCGGGACCGGGGAGCTGTTTTTT.

This clonotype was counted many times. The rearrangement uses TRBV10-3 and TRBJ1-5; 8 bases match TRBD1. V shed 6 bases and J 0 bases; nucleotides not matched to a gene: 16. The CDR3 is 19 amino acids. Germline CDR1 and CDR2: ENHRY and SYGVKD. CDR3 DNA: TGTGCCATCAGCCCTAAATGGACAGGGAGAGGTTATAGCAATCAGCCCCAGCATTTT. Residues: CAISPKWTGRGYSNQPQHF.

The CDR3 bases are TGCGCCAGCAGTTCACAGGGAACTGAAGCTTTCTTT. Translating gives CASSSQGTEAFF. The V and J genes are TRBV5-1 and TRBJ1-1; D might be TRBD1 (6 bases). The V gene lost 5 bases and the J gene lost 5 bases, with 10 bases spanning the gap. Germline loops: CDR1 SGHRS, CDR2 YFSETQ. There are 12 residues in the CDR3.

This clonotype was detected only a few times. The chain carries TRBV6-2 or TRBV6-3 and TRBJ1-1; tentatively, D is TRBD1 (5 bases). CDR1 and CDR2 from the germline V gene are MNHEY and SVGEGT. There are 14 residues in the CDR3. V was clipped by 6 bases and J by 5 bases, with 16 bases between them. CDR3 DNA: TGTGCCAGCAGCGGGGCGGGAATGCCGACTGAAGCTTTCTTT. Its protein is CASSGAGMPTEAFF.

A remark on this clonotype: Possible read error: a much larger clone is one base away. The chain links TRBV9 to TRBJ2-2; the D gene is possibly TRBD1 (5 bases). The germline gives CDR1 SGDLS, CDR2 YYNGEE. V was cut by 0 bases and J by 7 bases, with 13 bases left in between. This CDR3 contains 15 residues. Here the CDR3 reads CASSVVGPGRGELFF. As DNA, the CDR3 is TGTGCCAGCAGCGTAGTCGGGCCAGGGCGCGGGGAGCTGTTTTTT.

Ten or more counts support this clonotype. The J gene is TRBJ1-1, the V gene TRBV20-1; the D gene is possibly TRBD1 (5 bases). The CDR3 is made up of 13 amino acids. Germline CDR1 is DFQATT and CDR2 is SNEGSKA (reference sequence). V lost 8 bases to trimming and J lost 1 base, with 14 bases between them. CDR3 sequence: CSIPDTTNTEAFF. CDR3 sequence (DNA): TGCAGTATCCCGGACACGACGAACACTGAAGCTTTCTTT.

The sample holds many counts of this clonotype. The genes are TRBV28 and TRBJ2-3; 9 bases are a match to TRBD1. CDR1 is MDHEN and CDR2 is SYDVKM in the germline V gene. Unmatched junction bases numbered 13, after V lost 4 bases and J lost 8 bases. The CDR3 has 16 amino acids. The CDR3 here is CASSSPGQGDGFTQYF. CDR3 nucleotides: TGTGCCAGCAGTTCTCCGGGACAGGGAGACGGGTTTACGCAGTATTTT. The full variable domain, its missing parts supplied by reference TRBV28 and TRBJ2-3, is DVKVTQSSRYLVKRTGEKVFLECVQDMDHENMFWYRQDPGLGLRLIYFSYDVKMKEKGDIPEGYSVSREKKERFSLILESASTNQTSMYLCASSSPGQGDGFTQYFGPGTRLTVL.

This clonotype was found many times. The V call is TRBV12-3 or TRBV12-4, the J call TRBJ2-5, with D maybe TRBD1 (6 bases). Trimming shortened V by 11 bases and J by 8 bases, and 15 bases separated the two germline ends. The CDR3 spans 11 residues. CDR3 region: CASQRGRTQYF. CDR3 DNA: TGTGCCTCCCAAAGGGGGAGAACCCAGTACTTC.

The chain combines TRBV27 with TRBJ1-4; D gene uncertain. Trimming left V 10 bases short and J 6 bases short, with 3 bases between. Germline loops: CDR1 MNHEY, CDR2 SMNVEV (reference sequence). There are 9 residues in the CDR3. The CDR3 region has the DNA TGTGCCACCCATGAAAAACTGTTTTTT. Translating it yields CATHEKLFF.